A single sample gave rise to the 11 T cell receptor beta chains below, sequenced in a study of blood T cell repertoires in COVID-19. Only in-frame clones appear in the TCRdb table, and some are missing; sequencing was by immunoSEQ multiplex PCR. The sample carries 130,000 or so clones, around 82% recorded once. Material: peripheral blood. The receptors stem from a man in his sixties with acute or convalescent COVID-19.

This sequence joins TRBV5-1 and TRBJ2-7; D may be TRBD1 (6 bases). The CDR3 covers 17 residues. Germline assignment: CDR1 SGHRS and CDR2 YFSETQ. Trimming cost V 0 bases and J 5 bases, with 21 bases left between them. Here the CDR3 DNA reads TGCGCCAGCAGCTTGGACCTAGAAGGCAGGGGAAGCGACGAGCAGTACTTC. Amino acids: CASSLDLEGRGSDEQYF.

J is TRBJ2-1 and V is TRBV27; 9 bases align to TRBD1. Germline loops: CDR1 MNHEY, CDR2 SMNVEV (reference sequence). J lost 10 bases, V lost 5 bases, and 9 bases had no gene match. This CDR3 region has 14 residues. The CDR3 DNA reads as TGTGCCAGCAGTCCCTCAACAGGGGGCTGGGAGCAGTTCTTC. Translated: CASSPSTGGWEQFF.

This clone was counted only a few times. This chain links TRBV15 with TRBJ2-7; 7 bases are shared with TRBD2. The CDR3 is 15 amino acids. V shed 0 bases and J 4 bases; nucleotides not matched to a gene: 6. Germline V gene data show CDR1 as LNHNV and CDR2 as YYDKDF (reference sequence). The CDR3 nucleotides read TGTGCCACCAGCAGAGATAACGGCGGGAGTTACGAGCAGTACTTC. It codes for CATSRDNGGSYEQYF.

This clone has only one observation. The CDR3 spells CASSGNRAGNTEAFF. The CDR3 region has the DNA TGCGCCAGCAGCGGGAACAGGGCGGGGAACACTGAAGCTTTCTTT. The chain is built from TRBV5-1 and TRBJ1-1, with D possibly being TRBD1 (6 bases). V lost 4 bases, J lost 1 base, and 14 bases lay in between. CDR3 size: 15 residues. The germline CDR1 and CDR2 sequences are SGHRS and YFSETQ.

This clone was found once. The chain links TRBV5-1 to TRBJ2-7, with D hard to call. CDR3 size: 13 residues. V shed 4 bases and J shed 3 bases, with 11 bases lying between them. Germline CDR1 SGHRS, CDR2 YFSETQ. The CDR3 sequence: CASSGSVYYEQYF. The CDR3 DNA reads TGCGCCAGCAGCGGCTCCGTTTACTACGAGCAGTACTTC.

The chain recombines TRBV14 with TRBJ2-2; D is possibly TRBD1 (5 bases). The V end lost 8 bases, the J end lost 0 bases, and 7 bases lay between the germline ends. Germline V gives CDR1 SGHDN, CDR2 FVKESK. This CDR3 is built from 13 residues. For the CDR3, the DNA is TGTGCCAGCGGACATACGAACACCGGGGAGCTGTTTTTT. Translating it yields CASGHTNTGELFF.

The rearrangement uses TRBV19 and TRBJ2-7; 7 bases are a match to TRBD1. This CDR3 is built from 17 residues. The germline gives CDR1 LNHDA, CDR2 SQIVND (reference sequence). J gave up 4 bases and V 3 bases, and 15 bases lay outside the gene matches. The CDR3 bases are TGTGCCAGTAGTATCACCCCCGGAACAGGGGAAGGATACGAGCAGTACTTC. Its translation is CASSITPGTGEGYEQYF. The complete variable domain, with remaining parts taken from reference TRBV19 and TRBJ2-7, reads DGGITQSPKYLFRKEGQNVTLSCEQNLNHDAMYWYRQDPGQGLRLIYYSQIVNDFQKGDIAEGYSVSREKKESFPLTVTSAQKNPTAFYLCASSITPGTGEGYEQYFGPGTRLTVT.

This clone was observed many times. The same CDR3 also results from other DNA sequences found in this sample. The chain joins TRBV7-3 to TRBJ2-3; 10 nucleotides agree with TRBD1. After removal of 4 bases from V and 3 bases from J, the junction contained 4 bases not matched to a gene. The CDR3 has 15 amino acids. Germline V gene sequence: CDR1 SGHTA, CDR2 FQGTGA. The CDR3 region is CASSSDRGLTDTQYF. The CDR3 region has the DNA TGTGCCAGCAGCTCGGACAGGGGGTTGACAGATACGCAGTATTTT. Together with reference TRBV7-3 and TRBJ2-3, the CDR3 gives the full variable domain: GAGVSQTPSNKVTEKGKYVELRCDPISGHTALYWYRQSLGQGPEFLIYFQGTGAADDSGLPNDRFFAVRPEGSVSTLKIQRTERGDSAVYLCASSSDRGLTDTQYFGPGTRLTVL.

This clone was counted once. This sequence joins TRBV18 and TRBJ2-5, with 9 bases lining up with TRBD1. Germline assignment: CDR1 KGHSH and CDR2 LQKENI. CDR3 length equals 15 residues. The V gene end was trimmed by 4 bases and the J gene end by 5 bases; junction bases not matched to a gene: 8. The CDR3 here is CASSRSQGARETQYF. DNA of the CDR3: TGTGCCAGCTCACGATCACAGGGGGCTCGGGAGACCCAGTACTTC.

In nucleotides, the CDR3 is TGTGCCAGCAGTGCGAGGAGGAGCTCCTATAATTCACCCCTCCACTTT. This translates into CASSARRSSYNSPLHF. The V call is TRBV2, the J call TRBJ1-6; D gene unclear. Trimming pared 4 bases from V and 0 bases from J, leaving 10 bases between. CDR3 size: 16 residues. The V gene's germline CDR1 is SNHLY and CDR2 FYNNEI.

CDR3 DNA: TGTGCCAGCAGTCCCCGGGTCGGGATGAACACTGAAGCTTTCTTT. Encoded protein: CASSPRVGMNTEAFF. The J gene is TRBJ1-1, the V gene TRBV27; D gene uncertain. Trimming took 5 bases from V and 0 from J, leaving 13 bases between them. Germline V lookup: CDR1 MNHEY, CDR2 SMNVEV (reference sequence). The CDR3 has 15 residues.